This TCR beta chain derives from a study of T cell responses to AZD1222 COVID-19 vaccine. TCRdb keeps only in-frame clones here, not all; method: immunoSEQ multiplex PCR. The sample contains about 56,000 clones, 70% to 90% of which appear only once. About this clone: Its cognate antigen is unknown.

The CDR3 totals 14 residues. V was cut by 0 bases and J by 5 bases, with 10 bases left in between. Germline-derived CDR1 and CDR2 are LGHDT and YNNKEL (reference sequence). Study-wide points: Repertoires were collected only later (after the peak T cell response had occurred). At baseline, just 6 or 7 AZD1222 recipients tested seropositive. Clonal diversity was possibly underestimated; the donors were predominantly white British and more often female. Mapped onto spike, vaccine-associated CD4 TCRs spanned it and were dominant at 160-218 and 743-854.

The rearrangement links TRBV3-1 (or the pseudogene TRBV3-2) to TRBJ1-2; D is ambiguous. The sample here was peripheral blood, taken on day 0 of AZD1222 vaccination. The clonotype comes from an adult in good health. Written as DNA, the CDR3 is TGTGCCAGCAGCCAAGAACCAGGTTCTTATGGCTACACCTTC. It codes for CASSQEPGSYGYTF.